The 3 T cell receptor beta chains below all came from one sample that was sequenced in a study of cytomegalovirus exposure and HLA in healthy donors. This PCR relied on a set of 60 Vbeta primers and 13 Jbeta primers. TCRdb keeps only in-frame clones here, not all; method: immunoSEQ multiplex PCR. Of under 130,000 clones in the sample, just over 75% were seen once. The sequenced sample was PBMCs. These receptors all stem from a man aged 40-55 years in good health and CMV-seropositive.

J is TRBJ1-3 and V is TRBV7-2, with D perhaps matching TRBD1 (5 bases). The CDR3 loop spans 14 amino acids. The V and J ends lost 1 base and 6 bases respectively, with 10 bases between them. Germline V lookup: CDR1 SGHTA, CDR2 FQGNSA. CDR3 coding DNA: TGTGCCAGCAGCTTAGTTGCAGGGCCAAACACCATATATTTT. Translated: CASSLVAGPNTIYF.

The rearrangement joins TRBV7-8 to TRBJ1-2; a possible D gene is TRBD1 (5 bases). The V gene lost 1 base and the J gene lost 8 bases, with 8 bases spanning the gap. The CDR3 extends over 12 amino acids. Per germline, CDR1 SGHVS and CDR2 FQNEAQ. The CDR3, as DNA: TGTGCCAGCAGCTTAGACCAGGGCGGCTACACCTTC. It codes for CASSLDQGGYTF.

V is TRBV9 and J is TRBJ2-7, with 7 bases identical to TRBD1. Germline CDR1 is SGDLS and CDR2 is YYNGEE. The CDR3 contains 14 residues. J lost 6 bases, V lost 1 base, and 7 bases had no gene match. The CDR3 nucleotides read TGTGCCAGCAGCGTACGGACAGGACTGTCCGAGCAGTACTTC. Its protein is CASSVRTGLSEQYF. Together with reference TRBV9 and TRBJ2-7, the CDR3 gives the full variable domain: DSGVTQTPKHLITATGQRVTLRCSPRSGDLSVYWYQQSLDQGLQFLIQYYNGEERAKGNILERFSAQQFPDLHSELNLSSLELGDSALYFCASSVRTGLSEQYFGPGTRLTVT.